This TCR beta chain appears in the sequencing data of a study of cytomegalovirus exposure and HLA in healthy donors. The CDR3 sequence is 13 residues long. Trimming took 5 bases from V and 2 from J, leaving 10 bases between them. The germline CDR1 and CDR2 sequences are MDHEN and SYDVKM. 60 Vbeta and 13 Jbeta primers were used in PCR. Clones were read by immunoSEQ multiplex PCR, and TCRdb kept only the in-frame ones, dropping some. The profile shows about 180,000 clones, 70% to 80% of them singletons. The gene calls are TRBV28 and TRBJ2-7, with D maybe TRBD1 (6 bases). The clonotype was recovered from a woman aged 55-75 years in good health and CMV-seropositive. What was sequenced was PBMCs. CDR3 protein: CASSPTGPYEQYF. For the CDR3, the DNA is TGTGCCAGCAGTCCGACAGGACCCTACGAGCAGTACTTC.